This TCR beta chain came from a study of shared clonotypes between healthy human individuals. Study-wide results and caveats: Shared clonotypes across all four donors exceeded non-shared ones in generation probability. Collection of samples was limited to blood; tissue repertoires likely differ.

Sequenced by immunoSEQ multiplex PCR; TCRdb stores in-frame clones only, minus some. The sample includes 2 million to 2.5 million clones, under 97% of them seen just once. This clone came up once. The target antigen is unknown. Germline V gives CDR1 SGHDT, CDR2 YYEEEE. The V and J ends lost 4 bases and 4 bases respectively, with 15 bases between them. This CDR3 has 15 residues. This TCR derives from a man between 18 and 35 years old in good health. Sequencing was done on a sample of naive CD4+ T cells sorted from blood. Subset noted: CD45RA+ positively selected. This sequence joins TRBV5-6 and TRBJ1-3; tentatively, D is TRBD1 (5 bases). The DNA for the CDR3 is TGTGCCAGCAGCCCTGGCGGGGGAGCAGGAAACACCATATATTTT. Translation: CASSPGGGAGNTIYF.